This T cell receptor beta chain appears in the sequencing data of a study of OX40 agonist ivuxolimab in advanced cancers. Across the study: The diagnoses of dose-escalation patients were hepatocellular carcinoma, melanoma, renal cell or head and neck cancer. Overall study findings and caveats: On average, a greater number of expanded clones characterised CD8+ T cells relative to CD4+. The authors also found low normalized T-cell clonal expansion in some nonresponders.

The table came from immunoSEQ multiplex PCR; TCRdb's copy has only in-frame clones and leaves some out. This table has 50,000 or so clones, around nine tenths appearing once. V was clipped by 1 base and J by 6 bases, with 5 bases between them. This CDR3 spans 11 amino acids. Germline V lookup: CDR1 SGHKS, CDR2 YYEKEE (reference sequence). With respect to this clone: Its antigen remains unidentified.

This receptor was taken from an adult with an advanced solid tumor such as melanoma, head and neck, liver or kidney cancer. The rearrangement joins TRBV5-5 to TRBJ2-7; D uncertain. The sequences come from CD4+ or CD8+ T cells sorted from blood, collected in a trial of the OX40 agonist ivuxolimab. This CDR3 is CASSLLGEQYF. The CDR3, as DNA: TGTGCCAGCAGCTTGTTAGGCGAGCAGTACTTC.